Listed below are T cell receptor beta chains from one sample, sequenced in a study of human T cells and chemical hapten exposure. TCRdb reanalysed the RACE reads using MiXCR and keeps one entry per CDR3 protein. In the table there are tens of thousands of distinct CDR3 sequences, roughly a tenth of which are singletons. Sample: whole blood, taken in connection with sensitization to the hapten diphenylcyclopropenone (DPC). Receptors were obtained from a woman in her twenties or thirties with alopecia areata. Some clones in this sample may be carry-over from other donors' samples. CDR3s leave out the opening cysteine and the closing phenylalanine or tryptophan. Fields, in order: V gene, CDR3 protein.

v_call: TRBV6-5; cdr3_aa: ASQRSDTQY
v_call: TRBV27; cdr3_aa: ASSFGSGGNTGELF
v_call: TRBV29-1; cdr3_aa: SSRDSNTDTQY
v_call: TRBV12-3/TRBV12-4; cdr3_aa: ASSFGGPEKLF
v_call: TRBV7-9; cdr3_aa: AGTTGELF
v_call: TRBV9; cdr3_aa: ASSVGGANTGELF
v_call: TRBV6-2/TRBV6-3; cdr3_aa: ASSQASSGGLAQH
v_call: TRBV28; cdr3_aa: ASRSAGVGPPLH
v_call: TRBV2; cdr3_aa: ASSEVNRLAGTQY
v_call: TRBV29-1; cdr3_aa: SVGQDYEQY
v_call: TRBV3-1; cdr3_aa: ASSQSTTEAF
v_call: TRBV6-5; cdr3_aa: ASSRDRANTEAF
v_call: TRBV4-1; cdr3_aa: ASSQGAGTNSPLH
v_call: TRBV11-3; cdr3_aa: ASSLGPVGTQY
v_call: TRBV6-1; cdr3_aa: ASSPQGSNYEQY
v_call: TRBV3-1; cdr3_aa: ASSQEGSEQY
v_call: TRBV20-1; cdr3_aa: SAEGQGNEAF
v_call: TRBV12-3/TRBV12-4; cdr3_aa: ASSFWLYEAF
v_call: TRBV5-4; cdr3_aa: ASSSGTGRNTIH
v_call: TRBV15; cdr3_aa: ATSRDQGQGTDTQY
v_call: TRBV5-1; cdr3_aa: ASCPSGTPYNEQF
v_call: TRBV20-1; cdr3_aa: SVRGLATKETQY
v_call: TRBV19; cdr3_aa: ASRYGLNTDTQY
v_call: TRBV5-1; cdr3_aa: ASSPGTDRTEAF
v_call: TRBV12-3/TRBV12-4; cdr3_aa: ASSLQGGLGTDTQY
v_call: TRBV5-5; cdr3_aa: ASSFGGVGQPQH
v_call: TRBV7-9; cdr3_aa: ASSSVETQY
v_call: TRBV7-2; cdr3_aa: ASSLFEGNEQY
v_call: TRBV28; cdr3_aa: ASSLGGVGQPQH
v_call: TRBV27; cdr3_aa: ASSFQRTNTGELF
v_call: TRBV7-6; cdr3_aa: ASSPQPSLVVNGGEQF
v_call: TRBV10-2; cdr3_aa: ASSYRDAGQPQH
v_call: TRBV6-1; cdr3_aa: ASSGPDRGLWNSPLH
v_call: TRBV29-1; cdr3_aa: SVELQYNEQF
v_call: TRBV28; cdr3_aa: ASTRVGETQY
v_call: TRBV28; cdr3_aa: ASSSSGLLLYEQY
v_call: TRBV27; cdr3_aa: ASSRGTGLLDTQY
v_call: TRBV15; cdr3_aa: ATGRSGSNQPQH
v_call: TRBV7-9; cdr3_aa: ASSLAGGTGTNEKLF
v_call: TRBV19; cdr3_aa: ASSSRRTRLAGAYEQY
v_call: TRBV28; cdr3_aa: ASSFAGPIHTDTQY
v_call: TRBV7-2; cdr3_aa: ASSLAQGTPLGANVLT
v_call: TRBV7-9; cdr3_aa: ASTEGDQPQH
v_call: TRBV29-1; cdr3_aa: SVEEDVPDTQY
v_call: TRBV6-1; cdr3_aa: ASSDLAKNIQY
v_call: TRBV29-1; cdr3_aa: SVEGRDRGREGYT